The 20 T cell receptor beta chains below come from one sample, sequenced in a study of blood T cell repertoires in COVID-19. Libraries were prepared by immunoSEQ multiplex PCR; TCRdb keeps only in-frame clonotypes and omits some of them. Seen here are around 250,000 clones, approximately 82% observed once, and the top ten hold 1.5% to 2%. Sequencing was performed on peripheral blood. These receptor sequences come from a woman aged 80 or over with acute or convalescent COVID-19.

This chain's CDR3 is CASSLVEEAVRDGYTF. The CDR3 nucleotides are TGTGCCAGCAGCTTAGTAGAGGAGGCGGTGAGGGATGGCTACACCTTC. The V gene is TRBV7-9, the J gene TRBJ1-2; D uncertain. The CDR3 is 16 residues long. The V gene lost 1 base and the J gene lost 6 bases, with 18 bases spanning the gap. CDR1 is SEHNR, CDR2 FQNEAQ, per germline (reference sequence).

V is TRBV6-2 or TRBV6-3 and J is TRBJ2-4; 8 nucleotides agree with TRBD2. This CDR3 region has 15 residues. Trimming at V came to 2 bases and at J to 5 bases, leaving 5 bases not matched to a gene. CDR1 and CDR2 (germline): MNHEY, SVGEGT. CDR3 residues: CASSYTGTSQNIQYF. The CDR3 DNA reads as TGTGCCAGCAGTTACACCGGGACTAGTCAAAACATTCAGTACTTC.

The chain joins TRBV27 to TRBJ2-1; 7 bases map to TRBD2. Germline trimming cut 6 bases from V and 0 bases from J; bases unmatched to any gene: 8. The CDR3 covers 16 residues. The V gene's germline CDR1 is MNHEY and CDR2 SMNVEV (reference sequence). The CDR3 DNA sequence: TGTGCCAGCAGACGTACGGGGGGATCCTCCTACAATGAGCAGTTCTTC. It yields the protein CASRRTGGSSYNEQFF.

The chain is built from TRBV5-6 and TRBJ2-7; D may be TRBD1 (9 bases). The CDR3 runs to 16 residues. V was cut by 3 bases and J by 0 bases, with 16 bases left in between. Germline V gene sequence: CDR1 SGHDT, CDR2 YYEEEE. DNA of the CDR3: TGTGCCAGCAGCTCCGGGACAGGGACTAGCTCCTACGAGCAGTACTTC. Amino acid sequence: CASSSGTGTSSYEQYF.

In this sample, this clone turned up once. The chain carries TRBV28 and TRBJ2-7; 7 bases fit TRBD2. Germline V gene lookup returns CDR1 MDHEN and CDR2 SYDVKM. CDR3 size: 15 residues. The J segment lost 1 base and the V segment lost 3 bases, leaving 6 bases of the junction unmatched. The CDR3 nucleotides read TGTGCCAGCAGTTTGCGCGGGAGTTCTTCCTACGAGCAGTACTTC. Protein product: CASSLRGSSSYEQYF.

The chain combines TRBV27 with TRBJ1-2, with 12 nucleotides matching TRBD1. Germline V gene lookup returns CDR1 MNHEY and CDR2 SMNVEV (reference sequence). The CDR3 consists of 16 residues. Trimming removed 5 bases from V and 6 bases from J; junction bases left unmatched: 10. The CDR3 sequence: CASSPEGQGARNGYTF. The CDR3 nucleotides read TGTGCCAGCAGTCCCGAGGGACAGGGGGCGCGAAATGGCTACACCTTC.

The chain recombines TRBV4-1 with TRBJ1-3; TRBD1 aligns across 8 bases. The J call may be mistaken, given a closer DNA end match to TRBJ2-2. This CDR3 comprises 14 residues. CDR1 is MGHRA, CDR2 YSYEKL, per germline. For the CDR3, the DNA is TGCGCCAGCAGCCAAGGGGGACAGGCTGGGGAGCTGTTTTTT. Translation: CASSQGGQAGELFF.

The rearrangement links TRBV5-1 to TRBJ2-7; possible D gene TRBD2, 6 bases. Germline values: CDR1 SGHRS, CDR2 YFSETQ. The CDR3 consists of 13 residues. V was trimmed by 4 bases and J by 6 bases, leaving 14 bases between them. In DNA form, the CDR3 reads TGCGCCAGCAGCCTACGGGGAGGAAGCGAGCAGTACTTC. Translation: CASSLRGGSEQYF. Filled out from reference TRBV5-1 and TRBJ2-7, the complete variable domain reads KAGVTQTPRYLIKTRGQQVTLSCSPISGHRSVSWYQQTPGQGLQFLFEYFSETQRNKGNFPGRFSGRQFSNSRSEMNVSTLELGDSALYLCASSLRGGSEQYFGPGTRLTVT.

The chain links TRBV30 to TRBJ2-2, with 7 bases matching TRBD2. CDR3 length: 15 amino acids. Germline trimming cut 3 bases from V and 0 bases from J; bases unmatched to any gene: 4. Per germline, CDR1 GTSNPN and CDR2 SVGIG (reference sequence). CDR3 sequence: CAWREGTTNTGELFF. CDR3 DNA sequence: TGTGCCTGGAGAGAGGGGACTACGAACACCGGGGAGCTGTTTTTT.

This clone was recorded a few times. The chain is built from TRBV19 and TRBJ2-3, with 7 bases aligning to TRBD2. V shed 10 bases and J 1 base; nucleotides not matched to a gene: 11. Germline V lookup: CDR1 LNHDA, CDR2 SQIVND (reference sequence). The CDR3 is 15 residues long. The CDR3 DNA reads TGTGCCACCCGGGCGTGGGAGGGCGGCACAGATACGCAGTATTTT. Its translation: CATRAWEGGTDTQYF.

The chain links TRBV11-3 to TRBJ2-5; 7 bases fit TRBD1. The CDR3 is 15 residues long. The germline V gene has CDR1 SGHNT and CDR2 YENEEA. With 4 bases clipped from V and 0 bases from J, the junction kept 5 bases outside the gene matches. The CDR3 region has the DNA TGTGCCAGCAGCTCGGGCAGGGGGTACCAAGAGACCCAGTACTTC. It encodes CASSSGRGYQETQYF.

The CDR3 region is CASSFHQVDTEAFF. In DNA, the CDR3 is TGTGCCAGCAGCTTTCACCAGGTGGACACTGAAGCTTTCTTT. The chain couples TRBV5-5 to TRBJ1-1; D uncertain. With 2 bases removed from V and 3 bases from J, the gap between germline ends came to 11 bases. This CDR3 contains 14 residues. Germline CDR1 reads SGHKS; CDR2 reads YYEKEE (reference sequence).

The sample holds one count of this clone. This chain links TRBV18 with TRBJ1-4; 10 bases align to TRBD1. The CDR3 is made up of 14 amino acids. The ends lost 3 bases at V and 7 bases at J; junction bases unmatched: 2. Germline V lookup: CDR1 KGHSH, CDR2 LQKENI. CDR3 nucleotides: TGTGCCAGCTCACCGGGACAGGGGTTTGAAAAACTGTTTTTT. Protein: CASSPGQGFEKLFF.

The rearrangement links TRBV19 to TRBJ1-2, with a weak D call TRBD1 (6 bases). CDR1 is LNHDA, CDR2 SQIVND, per germline (reference sequence). This CDR3 region has 15 residues. The V and J ends lost 5 bases and 2 bases respectively, with 15 bases between them. The CDR3 DNA sequence: TGTGCCAGTAGTCAAGACATGGGGGCAAACTATGGCTACACCTTC. It is translated as CASSQDMGANYGYTF.

The gene calls are TRBV6-1 and TRBJ2-3, with 10 bases lining up with TRBD1. Germline CDR1 reads MNHNS; CDR2 reads SASEGT. With V trimmed by 2 bases and J by 4 bases, 6 bases remained unmatched. This CDR3 region has 16 residues. CDR3: CASSESPGQGSDTQYF. CDR3 in DNA: TGTGCCAGCAGTGAATCCCCGGGACAGGGGTCAGATACGCAGTATTTT.

This clone was seen more than once but under ten times. The CDR3 reads CAWSRQGRGTEAFF. CDR3 DNA: TGTGCCTGGAGTCGACAGGGGCGAGGAACTGAAGCTTTCTTT. The genes are TRBV30 and TRBJ1-1, with 8 bases that match TRBD1. The CDR3 contains 14 residues. Germline V lookup: CDR1 GTSNPN, CDR2 SVGIG (reference sequence). V shed 2 bases and J 5 bases; nucleotides not matched to a gene: 7.

This chain joins TRBV9 and TRBJ2-3; 13 nucleotides align to TRBD2. V lost 4 bases and J lost 8; bases outside the gene matches: 13. The CDR3 runs to 17 residues. Germline CDR1 is SGDLS and CDR2 is YYNGEE. DNA for the CDR3: TGTGCCAGCAGCCCCCTTCCGAATGGACTAGCGGGAGTTACGCAGTATTTT. This translates into CASSPLPNGLAGVTQYF.

This clone was counted a single time. The V call is TRBV5-1, the J call TRBJ2-5; 7 bases map to TRBD2. Germline V lookup: CDR1 SGHRS, CDR2 YFSETQ. Losses at the gene ends were 2 bases for V and 2 bases for J; bases not matched to a gene: 3. The CDR3 has 14 residues. CDR3 sequence (DNA): TGCGCCAGCAGCTTTCCTAGCGGACAAGAGACCCAGTACTTC. It encodes CASSFPSGQETQYF.

The J gene is TRBJ1-1, the V gene TRBV5-8, with no clear D. The CDR3 spans 15 residues. Trimming pared 2 bases from V and 1 base from J, leaving 12 bases between. From germline, CDR1 is SGHTS and CDR2 YDEGEE. The CDR3 nucleotides read TGTGCCAGCAGCTTTATTTCGGGATGGAACACTGAAGCTTTCTTT. Its protein is CASSFISGWNTEAFF.

This clone was counted a single time. V gene TRBV24-1 combines with J gene TRBJ2-2; 13 positions match TRBD2. Trimming removed 3 bases from V and 6 bases from J; junction bases left unmatched: 6. Germline CDR1 KGHDR, CDR2 SFDVKD. The CDR3 has 17 residues. In DNA, the CDR3 is TGTGCCACCAGTGATACTAGCGGGAGGGCCCGACCCGGGGAGCTGTTTTTT. Amino acid sequence: CATSDTSGRARPGELFF.